Sequencing of this T cell receptor (beta chain) was carried out in a study of beta chain features in type 1 diabetes. Germline V gene lookup returns CDR1 MGHRA and CDR2 YSYEKL. Deletions cut 2 bases from V and 2 bases from J, with 9 bases between. This CDR3 is 14 amino acids long. cDNA synthesis used the whole RNA isolate, giving expressed TCRB sequences. TCRdb's table, derived via immunoSEQ multiplex PCR, lists solely in-frame clones and lacks some. This table holds 680,000 or so clones, around 16% found once. What was sequenced was naive CD4+ T cells from blood. This chain links TRBV4-1 with TRBJ1-1, with D unresolved. The TCR sequence derives from a man younger than 30 in good health. The CDR3 nucleotides are TGCGCCAGCAGCCAACCGGTTCGAAACACTGAAGCTTTCTTT. Translation: CASSQPVRNTEAFF.